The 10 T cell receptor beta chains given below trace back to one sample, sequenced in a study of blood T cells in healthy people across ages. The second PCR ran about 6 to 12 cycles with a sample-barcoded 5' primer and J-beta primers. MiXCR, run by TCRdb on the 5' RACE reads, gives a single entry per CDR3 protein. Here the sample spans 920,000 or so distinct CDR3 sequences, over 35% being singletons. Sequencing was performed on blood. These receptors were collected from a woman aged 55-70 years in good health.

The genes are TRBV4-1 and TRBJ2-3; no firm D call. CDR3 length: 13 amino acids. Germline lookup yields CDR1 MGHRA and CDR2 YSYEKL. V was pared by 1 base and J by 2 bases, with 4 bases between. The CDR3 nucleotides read TGCGCCAGCAGCCAAGTCCTCACAGATACGCAGTATTTT. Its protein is CASSQVLTDTQYF.

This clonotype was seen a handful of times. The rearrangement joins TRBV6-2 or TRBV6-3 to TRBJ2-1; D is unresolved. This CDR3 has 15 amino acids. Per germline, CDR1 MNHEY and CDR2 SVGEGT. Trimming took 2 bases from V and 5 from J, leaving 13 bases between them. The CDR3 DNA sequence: TGTGCCAGCAGTTACAGAGGAACTCGAGACAATGAGCAGTTCTTC. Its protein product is CASSYRGTRDNEQFF.

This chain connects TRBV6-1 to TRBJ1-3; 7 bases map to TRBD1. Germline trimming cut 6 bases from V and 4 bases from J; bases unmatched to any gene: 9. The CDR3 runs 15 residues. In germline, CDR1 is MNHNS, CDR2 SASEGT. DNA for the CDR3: TGTGCCAGCAGGAGAACAGGGGAGGTCGGAAACACCATATATTTT. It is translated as CASRRTGEVGNTIYF.

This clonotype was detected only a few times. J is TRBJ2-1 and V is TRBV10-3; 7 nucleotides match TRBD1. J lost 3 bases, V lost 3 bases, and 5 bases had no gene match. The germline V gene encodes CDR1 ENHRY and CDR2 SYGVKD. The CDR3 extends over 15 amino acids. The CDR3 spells CAISDPGQNYNEQFF. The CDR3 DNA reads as TGTGCCATCAGTGACCCGGGACAGAACTACAATGAGCAGTTCTTC.

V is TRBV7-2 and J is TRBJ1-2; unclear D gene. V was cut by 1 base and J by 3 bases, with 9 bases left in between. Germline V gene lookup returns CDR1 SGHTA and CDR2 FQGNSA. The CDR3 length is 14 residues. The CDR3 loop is CASSLDQAHYGYTF. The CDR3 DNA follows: TGTGCCAGCAGCTTAGATCAGGCCCACTATGGCTACACCTTC.

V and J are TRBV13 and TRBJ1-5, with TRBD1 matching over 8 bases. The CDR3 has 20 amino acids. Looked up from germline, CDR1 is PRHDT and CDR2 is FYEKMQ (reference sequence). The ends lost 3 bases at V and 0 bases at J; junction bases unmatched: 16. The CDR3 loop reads CASSLAPRGQGAPSNQPQHF. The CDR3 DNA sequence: TGTGCCAGCAGCTTGGCCCCCCGCGGGCAGGGGGCCCCTAGCAATCAGCCCCAGCATTTT.

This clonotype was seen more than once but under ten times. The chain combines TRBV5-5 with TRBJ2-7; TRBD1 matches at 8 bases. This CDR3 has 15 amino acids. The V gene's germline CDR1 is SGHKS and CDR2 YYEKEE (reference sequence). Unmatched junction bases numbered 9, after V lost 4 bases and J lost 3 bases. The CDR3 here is CASSPSGQAFYEQYF. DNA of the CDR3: TGTGCCAGCAGCCCTTCGGGACAGGCATTCTACGAGCAGTACTTC.

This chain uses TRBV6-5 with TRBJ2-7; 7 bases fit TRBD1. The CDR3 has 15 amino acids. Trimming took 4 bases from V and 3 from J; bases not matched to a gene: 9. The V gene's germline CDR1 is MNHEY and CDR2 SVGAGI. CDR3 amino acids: CASSSGQSILYEQYF. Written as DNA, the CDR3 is TGTGCCAGCAGTTCGGGACAGAGTATACTCTACGAGCAGTACTTC.

In nucleotides, the CDR3 is TGTGCCAGCAGCTTAGATGGGCCAAGCGGAGGGCAGTATTTT. Protein sequence: CASSLDGPSGGQYF. The chain joins TRBV11-3 to TRBJ2-3; tentatively, D is TRBD2 (5 bases). Trimming shortened V by 0 bases and J by 11 bases, and 15 bases separated the two germline ends. The CDR3 has 14 residues. Germline CDR1 is SGHNT and CDR2 is YENEEA.

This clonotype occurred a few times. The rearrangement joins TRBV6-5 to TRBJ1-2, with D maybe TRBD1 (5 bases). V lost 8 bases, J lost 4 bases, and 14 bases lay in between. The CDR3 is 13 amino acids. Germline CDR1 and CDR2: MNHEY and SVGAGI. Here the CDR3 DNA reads TGTGCCAGCGGGACTGCTCTTTCCTATGGCTACACCTTC. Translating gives CASGTALSYGYTF.